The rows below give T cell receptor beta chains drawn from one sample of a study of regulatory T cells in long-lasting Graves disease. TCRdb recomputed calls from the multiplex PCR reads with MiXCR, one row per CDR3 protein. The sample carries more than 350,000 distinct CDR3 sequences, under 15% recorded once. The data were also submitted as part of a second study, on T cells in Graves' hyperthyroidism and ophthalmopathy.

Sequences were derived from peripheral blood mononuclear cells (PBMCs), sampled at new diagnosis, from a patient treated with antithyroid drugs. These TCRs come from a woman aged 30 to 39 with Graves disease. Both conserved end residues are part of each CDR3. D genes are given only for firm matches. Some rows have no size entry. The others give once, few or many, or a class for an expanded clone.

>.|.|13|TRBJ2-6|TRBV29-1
TGCAGCGTAACAAGGGCTGGGGCCAACGTCCTGACTTTC
CSVTRAGANVLTF
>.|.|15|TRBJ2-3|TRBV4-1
TGCGCCAGCAGCCAAGTGGCTGGTAGCACAGATACGCAGTATTTT
CASSQVAGSTDTQYF
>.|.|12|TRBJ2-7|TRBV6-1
TGTGCCAGCAGGGACAGATTGTACGAGCAGTACTTC
CASRDRLYEQYF
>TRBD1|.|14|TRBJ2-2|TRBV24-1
TGTGCCACCAGGGGGACAGGGGCTACCGGGGAGCTGTTTTTT
CATRGTGATGELFF
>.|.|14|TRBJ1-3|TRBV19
TGTGCCAGTACCATGGGGCCCTCTGGAAACACCATATATTTT
CASTMGPSGNTIYF
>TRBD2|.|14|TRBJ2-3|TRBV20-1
TGCAGTGGGGGGCTAGCGGGAGTTCTAGATACGCAGTATTTT
CSGGLAGVLDTQYF
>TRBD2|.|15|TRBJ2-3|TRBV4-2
TGTGCCAGCAGCTCCATTGGCGGGAGGACAGATACGCAGTATTTT
CASSSIGGRTDTQYF
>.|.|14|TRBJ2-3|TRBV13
TGTGCCAGCAGCTTGACAGCCCGCACAGATACGCAGTATTTT
CASSLTARTDTQYF
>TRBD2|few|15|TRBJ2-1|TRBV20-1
TGCAGTGTCGATAGGGGCCCTAGCGGCTACAATGAGCAGTTCTTC
CSVDRGPSGYNEQFF
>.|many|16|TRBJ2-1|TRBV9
TGTGCCAGCAGCGCCTTCTACAGGGCATCCTACAATGAGCAGTTCTTC
CASSAFYRASYNEQFF
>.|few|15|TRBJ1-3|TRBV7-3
TGTGCCAGCAGCTTAGGTGGAGGGGACGGAAACACCATATATTTT
CASSLGGGDGNTIYF
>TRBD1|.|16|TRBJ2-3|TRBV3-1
TGTGCCAGCAGCCCCACCCCGGGACAGGGGGCAGATACGCAGTATTTT
CASSPTPGQGADTQYF
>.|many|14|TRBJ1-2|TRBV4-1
TGCGCCAGCAGCCAAGACGCAACTAACTATGGCTACACCTTC
CASSQDATNYGYTF
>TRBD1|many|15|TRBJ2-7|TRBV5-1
TGTGCCAGCAGCTTGGACAGGGTTTATGCCTACGAGCAGTACTTC
CASSLDRVYAYEQYF
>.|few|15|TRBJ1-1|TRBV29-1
TGCAGCGTTGAAGCGCGGCACCAGGGGAACACTGAAGCTTTCTTT
CSVEARHQGNTEAFF
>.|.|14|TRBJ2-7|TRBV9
TGTGCCAGCAGCGTAGGACCCCCCTCCTACGAGCAGTACTTC
CASSVGPPSYEQYF
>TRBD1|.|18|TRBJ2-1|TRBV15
TGTGCCACCAGCAGAGATAGTGGGGGAGGGACAGGGGGGGATGAGCAGTTCTTC
CATSRDSGGGTGGDEQFF
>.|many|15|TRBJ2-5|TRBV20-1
TGCAGTGCTAGAGTCGGCGGGGGCGTCGGGACGACCCAGTACTTC
CSARVGGGVGTTQYF
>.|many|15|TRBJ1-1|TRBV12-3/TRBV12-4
TGTGCCAGCAGTTTAGGAGGGTTGGGGGGCACTGAAGCTTTCTTT
CASSLGGLGGTEAFF
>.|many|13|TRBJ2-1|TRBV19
TGTGCCAGTCAGAACACAGGCTACAATGAGCAGTTCTTC
CASQNTGYNEQFF
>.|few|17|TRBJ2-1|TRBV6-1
TGTGCCAGCCGCTATAGCCCCGCTGCTTTCTCCTACAATGAGCAGTTCTTC
CASRYSPAAFSYNEQFF
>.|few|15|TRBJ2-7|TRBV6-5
TGTGCCAGCAGTTACTCGTGGGACGACTCCTACGAGCAGTACTTC
CASSYSWDDSYEQYF
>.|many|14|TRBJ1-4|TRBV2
TGTGCCAGCAGAGGGGAGCAAGCTAATGAAAAACTGTTTTTT
CASRGEQANEKLFF
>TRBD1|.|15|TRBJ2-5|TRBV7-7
TGTGCTAGCAGCCATGAACCGGGACAGCAAGAGACCCAGTACTTC
CASSHEPGQQETQYF
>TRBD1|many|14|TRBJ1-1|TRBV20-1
TGCAGTGCTTCGACAGGGGCCTCGAACACTGAAGCTTTCTTT
CSASTGASNTEAFF
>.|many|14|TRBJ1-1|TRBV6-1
TGTGCCAGCACCACCTTCGGGGATGGGACTGAAGCTTTCTTT
CASTTFGDGTEAFF
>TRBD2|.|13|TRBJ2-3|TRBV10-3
TGTGCCATCGGGCGGGAGGTGGGGGATACGCAGTATTTT
CAIGREVGDTQYF
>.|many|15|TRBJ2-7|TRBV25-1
TGTGCCAGCAGTGAAAAGGGAAGTTTGAGGGACGAGCAGTACTTC
CASSEKGSLRDEQYF
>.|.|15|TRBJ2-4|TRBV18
TGTGCCAGCTCACCGGACGAGTGGGACAAAAACATTCAGTACTTC
CASSPDEWDKNIQYF
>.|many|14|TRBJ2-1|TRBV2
TGTGCCAGCATCTTCGGGACTTCCTACAATGAGCAGTTCTTC
CASIFGTSYNEQFF
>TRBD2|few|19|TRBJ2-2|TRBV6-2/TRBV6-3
TGTGCCAGCAGTTCCGGGACTAGCGGGAGGTCCTCGAACACCGGGGAGCTGTTTTTT
CASSSGTSGRSSNTGELFF
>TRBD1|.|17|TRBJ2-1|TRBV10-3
TGTGCCATCAGTGAGTCGTTAGGGACAGGGGGCGTCAATGAGCAGTTCTTC
CAISESLGTGGVNEQFF
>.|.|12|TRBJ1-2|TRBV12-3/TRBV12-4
TGTGCCAGCAGTGTCCATAACTATGGCTACACCTTC
CASSVHNYGYTF
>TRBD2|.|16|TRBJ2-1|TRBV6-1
TGTGCCAGCAACTTAGCGGGGGGCATGACTAACAATGAGCAGTTCTTC
CASNLAGGMTNNEQFF
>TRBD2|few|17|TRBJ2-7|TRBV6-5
TGTGCCAGCAGTTTGGCGGAGGCGGGACTAATAGCCTACGAGCAGTACTTC
CASSLAEAGLIAYEQYF
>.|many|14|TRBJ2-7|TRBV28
TGTGCCAGCAGTTCCCCCGGGACTTCCTACGAGCAGTACTTC
CASSSPGTSYEQYF
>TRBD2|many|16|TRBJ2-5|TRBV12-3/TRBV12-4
TGTGCCAGCAGCTCGATTAGTACTAGCGGTCAAGAGACCCAGTACTTC
CASSSISTSGQETQYF
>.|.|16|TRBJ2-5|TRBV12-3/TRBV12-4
TGTGCCAGCAGTTCGATAACCCAGCATATTCAAGAGACCCAGTACTTC
CASSSITQHIQETQYF
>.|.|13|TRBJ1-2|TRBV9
TGTGCCAGCCAAGACAGGATTAACTATGGCTACACCTTC
CASQDRINYGYTF
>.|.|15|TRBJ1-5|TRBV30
TGTGCCTGGAGCGGGGCTGGGGGGTTGGGTCAGCCCCAGCATTTT
CAWSGAGGLGQPQHF
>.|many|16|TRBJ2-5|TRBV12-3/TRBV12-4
TGTGCCAGCAGCCTCTTTCAGGACAGAAATGAAGAGACCCAGTACTTC
CASSLFQDRNEETQYF
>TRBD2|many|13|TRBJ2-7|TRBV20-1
TGCAGTGCCATTACTAGCGGAGACTACGAGCAGTACTTC
CSAITSGDYEQYF
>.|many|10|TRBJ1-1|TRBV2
TGTGCCAGCAGTGAAGATATAGCTTTCTTT
CASSEDIAFF
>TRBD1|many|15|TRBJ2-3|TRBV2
TGTGCCAGCAGTGGCGGACAGGTCTACACAGATACGCAGTATTTT
CASSGGQVYTDTQYF
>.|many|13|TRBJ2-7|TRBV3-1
TGTGCCTCCCGCGTCGGGGCCGGGGCCGAGCAGTACTTC
CASRVGAGAEQYF
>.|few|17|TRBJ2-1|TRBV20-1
TGCAGTGCTCCACACCGACCGATGTGGCGAGCCTACAATGAGCAGTTCTTC
CSAPHRPMWRAYNEQFF
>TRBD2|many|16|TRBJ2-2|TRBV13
TGTGCCAGCAGCTTAGCTAGCGGGAGAAACACCGGGGAGCTGTTTTTT
CASSLASGRNTGELFF
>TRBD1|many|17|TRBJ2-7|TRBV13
TGTGCCAGCAGCTTAGGCATCTGGGACAGGGTCCTCGACGAGCAGTACTTC
CASSLGIWDRVLDEQYF
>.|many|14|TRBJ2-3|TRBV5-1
TGCGCCAGCAGCTTGAGTTCCCCCACAGATACGCAGTATTTT
CASSLSSPTDTQYF
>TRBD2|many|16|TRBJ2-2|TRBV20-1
TGCAGTGCTAGTCGACTAGCGGGAGTGGGCACCGGGGAGCTGTTTTTT
CSASRLAGVGTGELFF
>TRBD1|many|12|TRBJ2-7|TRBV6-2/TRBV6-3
TGTGCCAGCAGTCTGACAGGGGGGGAGCAGTACTTC
CASSLTGGEQYF
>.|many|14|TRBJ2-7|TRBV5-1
TGCGCCAGCAGCTTACAGGGAGATGTCTACGAGCAGTACTTC
CASSLQGDVYEQYF
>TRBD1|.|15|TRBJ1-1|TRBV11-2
TGTGCCAGCAGCTTAGAGGTCAACAGGGGCTCTGAAGCTTTCTTT
CASSLEVNRGSEAFF